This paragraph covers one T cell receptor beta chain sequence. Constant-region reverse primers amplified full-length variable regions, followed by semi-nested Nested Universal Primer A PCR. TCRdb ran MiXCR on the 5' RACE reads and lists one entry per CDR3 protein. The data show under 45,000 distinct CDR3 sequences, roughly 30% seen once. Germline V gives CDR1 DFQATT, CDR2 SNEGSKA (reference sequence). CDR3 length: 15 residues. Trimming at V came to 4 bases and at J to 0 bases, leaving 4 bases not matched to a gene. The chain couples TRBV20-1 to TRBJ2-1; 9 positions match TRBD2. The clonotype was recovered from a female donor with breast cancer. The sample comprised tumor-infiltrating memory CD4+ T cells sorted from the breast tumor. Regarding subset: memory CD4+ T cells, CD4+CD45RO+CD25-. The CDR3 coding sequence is TGCAGTGCTACGAGCGGGAGGACCTCCTACAATGAGCAGTTCTTC. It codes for CSATSGRTSYNEQFF.